Listed below are T cell receptor beta chains from one sample, sequenced in a study of cytomegalovirus exposure and HLA in healthy donors. Profiled with immunoSEQ multiplex PCR; TCRdb holds only in-frame clones, not every one. This table holds 95,000 to 150,000 clones, around 80% found once. The sequenced sample was PBMCs. These receptors originate from a man aged 25-45 years in good health and CMV-seropositive. CDR3s include the opening cysteine and the closing phenylalanine or tryptophan. The D gene is left open where the match is weak. Size is stated for part of the rows, as once, few or many counts, or as a class when the clone is expanded.

v_gene	abundance	d_gene	j_gene	CDR3aa	CDR3nt
TRBV27	few	.	TRBJ2-7	CASSFRDSPGYEQYF	TGTGCCAGCAGTTTCCGGGACTCACCCGGGTACGAGCAGTACTTC
TRBV28	.	TRBD1	TRBJ1-1	CASRTGGATEAFF	TGTGCCAGCAGGACAGGGGGTGCGACTGAAGCTTTCTTT
TRBV9	.	TRBD1	TRBJ2-3	CASSDGKKQGARRADTQYF	TGTGCCAGCAGCGACGGGAAGAAGCAGGGGGCTAGGAGGGCAGATACGCAGTATTTT
TRBV6-1	.	.	TRBJ1-2	CASNLDSGVYGYTF	TGTGCCAGCAACCTCGACTCGGGGGTGTATGGCTACACCTTC
TRBV28	.	.	TRBJ2-7	CASSFRDKSYEQYF	TGTGCCAGCAGTTTTCGGGACAAGTCCTACGAGCAGTACTTC
TRBV28	.	.	TRBJ1-2	CASSLASTGEYGYTF	TGTGCCAGCAGTTTAGCCTCGACAGGCGAATATGGCTACACCTTC
TRBV6-6	once	.	TRBJ1-4	CASSYAGGTNEKLFF	TGTGCCAGCAGTTACGCGGGGGGTACTAATGAAAAACTGTTTTTT
TRBV28	.	.	TRBJ2-3	CASSLGGTDTQYF	TGTGCCAGCAGTTTGGGCGGCACAGATACGCAGTATTTT
TRBV7-9	.	.	TRBJ2-3	CASSSSDTQYF	TGTGCCAGCAGCTCGTCAGATACGCAGTATTTT
TRBV27	.	.	TRBJ1-2	CASTRGTGGSFYGYTF	TGTGCCAGCACCCGGGGGACGGGGGGTTCCTTCTATGGCTACACCTTC
TRBV25-1	.	.	TRBJ2-6	CASSGPIRGNVLTF	TGTGCCAGCAGTGGACCCATAAGGGGCAACGTCCTGACTTTC
TRBV9	.	.	TRBJ2-3	CASSLEGAPDTQYF	TGTGCCAGCAGCTTAGAAGGGGCCCCAGATACGCAGTATTTT